Listed below are T cell receptor beta chains from one sample, sequenced in a study of cytomegalovirus exposure and HLA in healthy donors. This table comes from immunoSEQ multiplex PCR, and its TCRdb copy is limited to in-frame clones, with some not included. This sample has over 100,000 clones; roughly 82% occur once, and the top ten carry approximately 11%. The specimen sequenced was PBMCs. The receptor set was obtained from a man in his forties or fifties in good health and CMV-seropositive. The CDR3 runs from the conserved cysteine through the conserved F or W. The D gene is left open where the match is weak. Where a row states a size, it is once, few, many or the class of an expanded clone; other rows omit it.

TRBV5-4,TRBD1,TRBJ2-7,.,CASSLGAGGTYEQYF,TGTGCCAGCAGCTTGGGAGCAGGGGGCACCTACGAGCAGTACTTC
TRBV6-5,.,TRBJ2-1,.,CASSYSYSTNEQFF,TGTGCCAGCAGTTACTCGTACAGCACGAATGAGCAGTTCTTC
TRBV4-2,TRBD1,TRBJ2-7,.,CASSQVSGQGFREQYF,TGTGCCAGCAGCCAAGTGTCGGGACAGGGTTTTCGCGAGCAGTACTTC
TRBV30,.,TRBJ1-2,.,CAWSTGGAYGYTF,TGTGCCTGGAGTACGGGGGGGGCCTATGGCTACACCTTC
TRBV28,.,TRBJ1-2,.,CASSPAPLASGYGYTF,TGTGCCAGCAGTCCTGCCCCGCTCGCCTCGGGCTATGGCTACACCTTC
TRBV5-1,.,TRBJ2-6,few,CASSLAGLGGRAGANVLTF,TGCGCCAGCAGCTTGGCTGGGTTAGGAGGGCGTGCTGGGGCCAACGTCCTGACTTTC
TRBV5-8,TRBD2,TRBJ2-1,.,CASSLVGSGAVDEQFF,TGTGCCAGCAGCTTGGTTGGTAGCGGGGCAGTCGATGAGCAGTTCTTC
TRBV28,.,TRBJ1-1,.,CASLRGADTEAFF,TGTGCCAGCCTTCGGGGGGCGGACACTGAAGCTTTCTTT
TRBV7-6,.,TRBJ2-6,.,CASSLVAVSGANGLTF,TGTGCCAGCAGCTTAGTTGCGGTCTCTGGGGCCAACGGCCTGACTTTC
TRBV4-3,TRBD1,TRBJ2-5,.,CASSQVGQPQETQYF,TGCGCCAGCAGCCAAGTGGGACAGCCCCAAGAGACCCAGTACTTC
TRBV30,TRBD1,TRBJ1-2,.,CACRQGYGYTF,TGTGCCTGTCGACAGGGGTATGGCTACACCTTC
TRBV2,.,TRBJ1-4,few,CAGGSDRNEKLFF,TGTGCCGGAGGGTCTGACCGAAATGAAAAACTGTTTTTT
TRBV19,.,TRBJ1-5,.,CASSRDAGVGQPQHF,TGTGCCAGTAGTAGAGACGCGGGGGTTGGTCAGCCCCAGCATTTT
TRBV5-8,.,TRBJ1-3,once,CASSHAGPWGGNTIYF,TGTGCCAGCAGCCACGCGGGACCTTGGGGTGGAAACACCATATATTTT
TRBV7-7,TRBD2,TRBJ2-5,.,CASSLDVSGIKTQYF,TGTGCTAGCAGCTTAGATGTTAGCGGGATAAAGACCCAGTACTTC
TRBV10-2,TRBD1,TRBJ2-7,.,CASSMDRVPYEQYF,TGCGCCAGCAGTATGGACAGGGTCCCCTACGAGCAGTACTTC
TRBV11-2,.,TRBJ1-5,few,CASSPGGGNQPQHF,TGTGCCAGCAGCCCCGGGGGTGGCAATCAGCCCCAGCATTTT
TRBV6-6,.,TRBJ1-4,.,CASSYLLQEEKLFF,TGTGCCAGCAGTTACCTTCTACAGGAAGAAAAACTGTTTTTT
TRBV30,.,TRBJ2-1,.,CAWSVQGSYNEQFF,TGTGCCTGGAGTGTACAGGGCTCCTACAATGAGCAGTTCTTC
TRBV19,.,TRBJ2-7,.,CASSYTAGLEQYF,TGTGCCAGTAGTTATACGGCAGGTCTGGAGCAGTACTTC
TRBV28,.,TRBJ1-2,.,CASSFGRVGGYTF,TGTGCCAGCAGTTTCGGCAGGGTAGGTGGCTACACCTTC
TRBV15,TRBD2,TRBJ2-3,.,CATSRTSGGAGRDTQYF,TGTGCCACCAGCAGAACTAGCGGGGGGGCTGGCAGGGATACGCAGTATTTT
TRBV7-9,TRBD1,TRBJ1-6,.,CASSLWTGDNSPLHF,TGTGCCAGCAGCTTATGGACAGGGGATAATTCACCCCTCCACTTT
TRBV6-5,.,TRBJ1-3,.,CASSYSSGNTIYF,TGTGCCAGCAGTTACTCGAGTGGAAACACCATATATTTT
TRBV19,TRBD2,TRBJ2-1,.,CASSIVWGLAGGRINEQFF,TGTGCCAGTAGTATAGTGTGGGGACTAGCGGGGGGGCGCATCAATGAGCAGTTCTTC
TRBV5-1,.,TRBJ1-2,.,CASSLGSGGYTF,TGCGCCAGCAGCTTGGGATCGGGTGGCTACACCTTC
TRBV7-9,.,TRBJ2-1,.,CASRPTRGASYNEQFF,TGTGCCAGCAGGCCAACCAGGGGGGCTTCCTACAATGAGCAGTTCTTC
TRBV14,TRBD1,TRBJ2-7,.,CASSLRAGGGYEQYF,TGTGCCAGCAGCCTAAGGGCAGGGGGCGGCTACGAGCAGTACTTC
TRBV7-2,TRBD2,TRBJ2-3,.,CASSLASGANTDTQYF,TGTGCCAGCAGCTTAGCTAGCGGGGCCAACACAGATACGCAGTATTTT
TRBV4-2,TRBD1,TRBJ1-5,.,CASSQDQRTGVQPQHF,TGTGCCAGCAGCCAAGATCAGCGGACAGGGGTTCAGCCCCAGCATTTT
TRBV5-4,TRBD1,TRBJ1-2,.,CASSYWDRGSLNYGYTF,TGTGCCAGCAGCTATTGGGACAGGGGATCCCTTAACTATGGCTACACCTTC
TRBV5-1,.,TRBJ2-5,.,CASSGQGGETQYF,TGCGCCAGCAGTGGACAGGGAGGGGAGACCCAGTACTTC
TRBV7-8,.,TRBJ2-1,.,CASSLILTYNEQFF,TGTGCCAGCAGCTTAATCTTGACTTACAATGAGCAGTTCTTC
TRBV10-3,TRBD2,TRBJ2-7,.,CAISGLLSGGNSYEQYF,TGTGCCATCAGTGGCCTACTTAGCGGGGGAAACTCCTACGAGCAGTACTTC
TRBV5-1,.,TRBJ1-4,.,CASSLVAHDEKLFF,TGCGCCAGCAGCTTGGTGGCTCACGATGAAAAACTGTTTTTT
TRBV11-2,.,TRBJ2-7,.,CASSLFGTRPGSYEQYF,TGTGCCAGCAGCTTATTCGGGACTCGTCCGGGTTCCTACGAGCAGTACTTC
TRBV18,.,TRBJ1-5,.,CASSPRGSGQPQHF,TGTGCCAGCTCACCACGGGGCTCAGGGCAGCCCCAGCATTTT
TRBV5-1,TRBD1,TRBJ2-1,few,CASSLGQGAQEQFF,TGCGCCAGCAGCTTGGGACAGGGGGCACAAGAGCAGTTCTTC
TRBV7-8,.,TRBJ1-1,few,CASNYRLSGWAFF,TGTGCCAGCAACTACAGGCTCTCCGGATGGGCTTTCTTT
TRBV5-1,.,TRBJ1-2,.,CASSFTANYGYTF,TGCGCCAGCAGCTTTACAGCTAACTATGGCTACACCTTC
TRBV4-2,.,TRBJ2-7,.,CASSQALGEQYF,TGTGCCAGCAGCCAAGCCCTCGGCGAGCAGTACTTC
TRBV27,TRBD1,TRBJ2-7,.,CASASGTGAYEQYF,TGTGCCAGCGCCTCCGGGACAGGGGCCTACGAGCAGTACTTC
TRBV4-2,TRBD2,TRBJ2-5,.,CASSQESGGVRETQYF,TGTGCCAGCAGCCAAGAAAGCGGGGGGGTCCGGGAGACCCAGTACTTC
TRBV6-5,TRBD1,TRBJ1-4,.,CASSYDRGFEKLFF,TGTGCCAGCAGTTACGACAGGGGGTTTGAAAAACTGTTTTTT
TRBV7-3,TRBD1,TRBJ2-2,few,CASSLVGGQGPANTGELFF,TGTGCCAGCAGCTTAGTGGGGGGACAGGGACCCGCGAACACCGGGGAGCTGTTTTTT
TRBV9,.,TRBJ2-1,.,CASSVGTSSYNEQFF,TGTGCCAGCAGCGTAGGAACTAGCTCCTACAATGAGCAGTTCTTC